The 6 T cell receptor beta chains listed next were all sequenced from one sample in a study of shared clonotypes between healthy human individuals. The assay was immunoSEQ multiplex PCR, and TCRdb's table has in-frame clones only and misses some. The sample carries more than 2 million clones, 93% recorded once. Naive CD8 populations comprised CD45RO-negative cells positively selected for CCR7, excluding terminally differentiated effector memory CD45RA+ cells. Material: naive CD8+ T cells from PBMCs. The receptors come from a man aged 18 to 29 in good health. Some clones in this sample may be carry-over from other donors' samples.

This chain uses TRBV12-2 with TRBJ2-3; the DNA was not compared with TRBD2, the D call given in the table. TRBV12-2 is designated a pseudogene. The CDR3 extends over 12 amino acids. CDR3 in DNA: TGTGCAAGTCGCTTAAGCGGCTATACGCAGTATTTT. Its translation is CASRLSGYTQYF.

Notes on this clone: The same CDR3 can be traced to other DNA sequences in this sample. The chain links TRBV27 to TRBJ2-7; D not certain. The CDR3 is 13 residues long. Trimming stripped 0 bases from V and 3 bases from J, with 6 bases between. The germline V gene has CDR1 MNHEY and CDR2 SMNVEV (reference sequence). CDR3 DNA sequence: TGTGCCAGCAGTTTATCGAGAAGCTACGAGCAGTACTTC. Encoded protein: CASSLSRSYEQYF.

This chain links TRBV23-1 with TRBJ2-6; TRBD2 is a possible D gene (5 bases). TRBV23-1 is treated as an ORF (open reading frame) with a function not yet certain. V lost 6 bases and J lost 12, with 21 bases in between. This CDR3 is built from 15 residues. CDR3 loop: CASSEGVVEVCVLTF. The CDR3 nucleotides are TGCGCCAGCAGCGAGGGCGTGGTGGAGGTGTGCGTCCTGACTTTC.

The chain links TRBV27 to TRBJ2-1; the D gene is possibly TRBD2 (6 bases). CDR1 MNHEY and CDR2 SMNVEV come from the germline V gene (reference sequence). This CDR3 comprises 14 residues. Trimming pared 4 bases from V and 3 bases from J, leaving 10 bases between. DNA of the CDR3: TGTGCCAGCAGTTCAGCGGGCTACTACAATGAGCAGTTCTTC. Its protein product is CASSSAGYYNEQFF.

The rearrangement joins TRBV4-1 to TRBJ1-1; D may be TRBD1 (6 bases). The CDR3 consists of 17 residues. V was cut by 3 bases and J by 4 bases, with 21 bases left in between. Germline V gives CDR1 MGHRA, CDR2 YSYEKL. Here the CDR3 reads CASSHPFGGAGATEAFF. CDR3 in DNA: TGCGCCAGCAGCCACCCCTTTGGGGGGGCCGGGGCCACTGAAGCTTTCTTT.

J is TRBJ2-3 and V is TRBV10-2; D ambiguous. The CDR3 loop spans 13 amino acids. With 0 bases removed from V and 4 bases from J, the gap between germline ends came to 5 bases. Germline CDR1 reads WSHSY; CDR2 reads SAAADI. The CDR3 region is CASSESGPDTQYF. The CDR3 bases are TGCGCCAGCAGTGAGTCCGGCCCAGATACGCAGTATTTT.